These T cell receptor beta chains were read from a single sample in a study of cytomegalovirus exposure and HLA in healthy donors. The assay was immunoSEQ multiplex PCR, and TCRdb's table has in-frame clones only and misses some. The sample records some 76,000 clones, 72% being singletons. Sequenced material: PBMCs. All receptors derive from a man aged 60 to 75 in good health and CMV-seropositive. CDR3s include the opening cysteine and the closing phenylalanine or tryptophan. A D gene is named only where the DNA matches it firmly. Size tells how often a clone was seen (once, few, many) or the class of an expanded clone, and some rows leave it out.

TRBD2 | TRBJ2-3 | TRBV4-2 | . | TGTGCCAGCAGCCAAGATCTAGCGGGAGGCACAGATACGCAGTATTTT | CASSQDLAGGTDTQYF
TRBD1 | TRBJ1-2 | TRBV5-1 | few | TGCGCCAGCAGCGTTCGTCCGGGACAGGGAAGTCGAGGCTACACCTTC | CASSVRPGQGSRGYTF
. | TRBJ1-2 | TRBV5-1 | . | TGCGCCAGCAGCCGGGACACAACTAACTATGGCTACACCTTC | CASSRDTTNYGYTF
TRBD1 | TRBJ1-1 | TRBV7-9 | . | TGTTCCAGCAGCTTAGGGACAGGGGGCGCCCGGAGTGGTGAAGCTTTCTTT | CSSSLGTGGARSGEAFF
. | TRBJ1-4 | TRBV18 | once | TGTGCCAGCTCACCAGTTCCAGGGGAAAAACTGTTTTTT | CASSPVPGEKLFF
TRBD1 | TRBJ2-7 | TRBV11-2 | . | TGTGCCAGCAGCTCACAGGGGCCCTCCTACGAGCAGTACTTC | CASSSQGPSYEQYF
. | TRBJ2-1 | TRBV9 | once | TGTGCCAGCAGCGTAGGAGAGAATGAGCAGTTCTTC | CASSVGENEQFF
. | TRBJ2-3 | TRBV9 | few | TGTGCCAGCAGCGTAGATCAGCGGCCCACAGATACGCAGTATTTT | CASSVDQRPTDTQYF
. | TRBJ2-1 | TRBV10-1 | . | TGCGCCAGCAGTGCAATACAGGCGTACAATGAGCAGTTCTTC | CASSAIQAYNEQFF
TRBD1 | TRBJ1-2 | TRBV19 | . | TGTGCCAGTAGTCCTCATAGACAGGGGGGCTATGGCTACACCTTC | CASSPHRQGGYGYTF
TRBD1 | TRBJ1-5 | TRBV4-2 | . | TGTGCCAGCAGCCCACAAGACTGGGACAGGGGGCGCGGGGATCAGCCCCAGCATTTT | CASSPQDWDRGRGDQPQHF
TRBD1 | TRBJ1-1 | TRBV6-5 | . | TGTTCCAGCAGTCGGACAGGCATCAACACTGAAGCTTTCTTT | CSSSRTGINTEAFF
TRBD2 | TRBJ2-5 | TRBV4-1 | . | TGCGCCAGCAGCCATCCCCGAGTAGCGGGAAGGTTGGAGACCCAGTACTTC | CASSHPRVAGRLETQYF
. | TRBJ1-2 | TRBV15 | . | TGTGCCACCAGCAGAGACGGGAACTATGGCTACACCTTC | CATSRDGNYGYTF
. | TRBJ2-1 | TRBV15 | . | TGTGCCACCAGCAGCCCGCCAGGGGCCCTTGGAGTAAGCGAGCAGTTCTTC | CATSSPPGALGVSEQFF
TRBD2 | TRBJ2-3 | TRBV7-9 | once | TGTGCCAGCAGCTTAGTCCTAGCGGGAGGTTCCACAGATACGCAGTATTTT | CASSLVLAGGSTDTQYF
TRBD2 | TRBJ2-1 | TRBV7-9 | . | TGTGCCAGCAGCTCGCTGCGGGCGGGAGACTCCAATGAGCAGTTCTTC | CASSSLRAGDSNEQFF
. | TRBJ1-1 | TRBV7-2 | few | TGTGCCAGCAGCTTCCAGGGCACTAACACTGAAGCTTTCTTT | CASSFQGTNTEAFF
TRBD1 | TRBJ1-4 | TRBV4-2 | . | TGTGCCAGCAGCCCTAGGACAGGGGGTGAAAAACTGTTTTTT | CASSPRTGGEKLFF
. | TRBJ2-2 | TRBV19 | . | TGTGCCAGTCCTACCGGGGAGCTGTTTTTT | CASPTGELFF
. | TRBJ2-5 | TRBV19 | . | TGTGCCAGTAGTATCTCCGCCGGGGAGACCCAGTACTTC | CASSISAGETQYF
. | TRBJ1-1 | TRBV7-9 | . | TGTTCCAGCAGCCCAAGGGGAGGAGAGTCTTTCTTT | CSSSPRGGESFF